Listed below are T cell receptor beta chains from one sample, sequenced in a study of T cells in Graves' hyperthyroidism and ophthalmopathy. From the multiplex PCR reads, TCRdb called clonotypes with MiXCR, one entry per CDR3 protein. The sample includes approximately 530,000 distinct CDR3 sequences, over 15% of them seen just once. The sequenced sample consisted of blood. These receptors all stem from a young woman with Graves' hyperthyroidism. Both conserved end residues are part of each CDR3. A D gene is named only where the DNA matches it firmly. Some rows have no size entry. The others give once, few or many, or a class for an expanded clone.

V gene	J gene	D gene	clone size	CDR3 protein	CDR3 DNA
TRBV20-1	TRBJ2-2	.	.	CSARGLGVTGELFF	TGCAGTGCTAGAGGACTAGGAGTCACCGGGGAGCTGTTTTTT
TRBV28	TRBJ2-1	.	many	CASSGPSRDGLIRNEQFF	TGTGCCAGCAGTGGCCCCTCCCGGGACGGCTTAATCCGGAATGAGCAGTTCTTC
TRBV2	TRBJ1-3	TRBD1	.	CASGDSSGNTIYF	TGTGCCAGCGGGGACAGCTCTGGAAACACCATATATTTT
TRBV11-2	TRBJ2-7	TRBD2	.	CASSPRGLAGEGDYEQYF	TGTGCCAGCAGCCCTCGGGGACTAGCGGGAGAGGGGGACTACGAGCAGTACTTC
TRBV7-2	TRBJ1-5	.	few	CASSQEGSRGQPQHF	TGTGCCAGCAGTCAGGAGGGGAGTCGGGGGCAGCCCCAGCATTTT
TRBV5-6	TRBJ1-5	.	.	CASSWTEVGPQHF	TGTGCCAGCAGCTGGACAGAAGTGGGGCCCCAGCATTTT
TRBV2	TRBJ2-3	TRBD2	many	CASSEATSGSPDTQYF	TGTGCCAGCAGTGAAGCTACTAGCGGGAGCCCAGATACGCAGTATTTT
TRBV24-1	TRBJ2-1	.	few	CATSDPGQIEQFF	TGTGCCACCAGTGACCCTGGACAGATAGAGCAGTTCTTC
TRBV3-1	TRBJ2-4	TRBD2	.	CASSQDAPSGRYF	TGTGCCAGCAGCCAAGACGCCCCTAGCGGGAGGTACTTC
TRBV9	TRBJ2-1	TRBD1	.	CASSVEGAVEQFF	TGTGCCAGCAGCGTCGAGGGGGCGGTTGAGCAGTTCTTC
TRBV19	TRBJ1-5	TRBD1	few	CASSTGTGLSNQPQHF	TGTGCCAGTAGTACCGGGACAGGGCTTAGCAATCAGCCCCAGCATTTT
TRBV6-1	TRBJ2-2	.	.	CASSSDSGELFF	TGTGCCAGCAGCTCCGATTCCGGGGAGCTGTTTTTT
TRBV24-1	TRBJ1-5	.	once	CATSDLDPSQPQHF	TGTGCCACCAGTGATTTGGACCCATCACAGCCCCAGCATTTT
TRBV29-1	TRBJ1-1	TRBD1	.	CSVDRDYTEAFF	TGCAGCGTGGACAGGGACTACACTGAAGCTTTCTTT
TRBV28	TRBJ2-5	.	.	CASTKRGSSQETQYF	TGTGCCAGCACCAAACGGGGCAGTTCCCAAGAGACCCAGTACTTC
TRBV4-1	TRBJ1-2	.	.	CASSQEPLLAQGREYGYTF	TGCGCCAGCAGCCAAGAACCCCTGTTAGCCCAGGGGAGGGAGTATGGCTACACCTTC
TRBV12-5	TRBJ2-7	TRBD2	.	CASGLFSGGYYEQYF	TGTGCTAGTGGTTTGTTTAGCGGGGGATACTACGAGCAGTACTTC
TRBV5-1	TRBJ2-5	.	.	CASSLGLVAEQETQYF	TGCGCCAGCAGCTTGGGTTTGGTAGCTGAACAAGAGACCCAGTACTTC
TRBV6-2/TRBV6-3	TRBJ2-2	.	few	CASSYAWSSTGELFF	TGTGCCAGCAGTTACGCGTGGTCAAGTACCGGGGAGCTGTTTTTT
TRBV5-1	TRBJ2-7	.	many	CASSLSGQLYEQYF	TGCGCCAGCAGCTTGTCCGGCCAGCTATACGAGCAGTACTTC
TRBV7-2	TRBJ1-1	.	many	CASSLVSGATEAFF	TGTGCCAGCAGCTTAGTATCGGGGGCCACTGAAGCTTTCTTT
TRBV15	TRBJ1-5	.	many	CATSRDINQPQHF	TGTGCCACCAGCAGAGACATCAACCAGCCCCAGCATTTT
TRBV12-3/TRBV12-4	TRBJ2-7	TRBD2	.	CASSTGGHEQYF	TGTGCCAGCAGTACGGGAGGCCACGAGCAGTACTTC
TRBV6-5	TRBJ2-3	.	.	CASSYLAEMGDTQYF	TGTGCCAGCAGTTACTTGGCGGAGATGGGGGATACGCAGTATTTT